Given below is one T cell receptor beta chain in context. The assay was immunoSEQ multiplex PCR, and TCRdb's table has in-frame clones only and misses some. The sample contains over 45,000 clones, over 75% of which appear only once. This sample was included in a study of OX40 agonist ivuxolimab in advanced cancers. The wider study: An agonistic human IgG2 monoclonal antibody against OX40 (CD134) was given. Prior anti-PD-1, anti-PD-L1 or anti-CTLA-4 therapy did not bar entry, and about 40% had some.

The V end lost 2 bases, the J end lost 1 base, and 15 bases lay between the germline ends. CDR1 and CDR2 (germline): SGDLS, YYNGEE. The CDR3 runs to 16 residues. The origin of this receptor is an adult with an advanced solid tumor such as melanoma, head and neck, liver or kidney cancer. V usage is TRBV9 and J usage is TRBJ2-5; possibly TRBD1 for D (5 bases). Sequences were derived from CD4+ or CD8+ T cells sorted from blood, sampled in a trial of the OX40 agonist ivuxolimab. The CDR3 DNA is TGTGCCAGCAGCGTTGGGCAGGGTAAGCGCCAAGAGACCCAGTACTTC. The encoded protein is CASSVGQGKRQETQYF.